Below, 4 T cell receptor beta chains from the same sample are listed, as sequenced in a study of blood T cell repertoires in COVID-19. Sequenced by immunoSEQ multiplex PCR; TCRdb stores in-frame clones only, minus some. The table has more than 65,000 clones, about nine tenths seen once; the top ten hold about 7%. Sequencing was performed on peripheral blood. All receptors come from a man aged 50 to 60 with active COVID-19.

The J gene is TRBJ2-1, the V gene TRBV13; D is unresolved. The CDR3 is 14 residues long. CDR1 is PRHDT and CDR2 is FYEKMQ in the germline V gene (reference sequence). V was trimmed by 7 bases and J by 5 bases, leaving 15 bases between them. The CDR3 here is CASTLGRSHNEQFF. The CDR3 DNA follows: TGTGCCAGCACCCTAGGTCGTAGCCACAATGAGCAGTTCTTC.

The J gene is TRBJ2-2, the V gene TRBV24-1; the match to TRBD2 covers 8 bases. In germline, CDR1 is KGHDR, CDR2 SFDVKD. The CDR3 contains 16 residues. The J segment lost 5 bases and the V segment lost 4 bases, leaving 8 bases of the junction unmatched. The CDR3 sequence is CATSDSGLGITGELFF. CDR3 nucleotide sequence: TGTGCCACCAGTGACTCGGGACTAGGGATAACCGGGGAGCTGTTTTTT.

The chain links TRBV28 to TRBJ2-7, with D perhaps matching TRBD2 (7 bases). V lost 2 bases and J 2 bases, leaving 13 bases between the germline ends. This CDR3 is 15 amino acids long. Germline lookup yields CDR1 MDHEN and CDR2 SYDVKM. In nucleotides, the CDR3 is TGTGCCAGCAGTTTACTGGCGGGGGCCACCTACGAGCAGTACTTC. As protein: CASSLLAGATYEQYF.

The CDR3 DNA reads TGTGCCAGCACCATTCAGGGAATCTACGGCTACACCTTC. It codes for CASTIQGIYGYTF. The chain combines TRBV2 with TRBJ1-2; possibly TRBD1 for D (5 bases). Germline V gene sequence: CDR1 SNHLY, CDR2 FYNNEI. Trimming removed 7 bases from V and 8 bases from J, with 17 bases in between. The CDR3 runs to 13 residues. Looking up the rest from reference TRBV2 and TRBJ1-2 gives the full variable domain: EPEVTQTPSHQVTQMGQEVILRCVPISNHLYFYWYRQILGQKVEFLVSFYNNEISEKSEIFDDQFSVERPDGSNFTLKIRSTKLEDSAMYFCASTIQGIYGYTFGSGTRLTVV.